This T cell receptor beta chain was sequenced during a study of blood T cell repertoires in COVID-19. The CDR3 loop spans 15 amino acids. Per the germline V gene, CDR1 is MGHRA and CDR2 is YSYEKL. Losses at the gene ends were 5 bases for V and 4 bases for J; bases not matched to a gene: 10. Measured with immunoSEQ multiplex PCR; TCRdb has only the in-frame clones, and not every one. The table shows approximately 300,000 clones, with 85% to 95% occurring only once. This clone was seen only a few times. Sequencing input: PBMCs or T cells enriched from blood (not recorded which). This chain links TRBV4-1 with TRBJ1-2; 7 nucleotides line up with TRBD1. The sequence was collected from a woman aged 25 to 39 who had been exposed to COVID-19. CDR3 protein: CASSDTGEAGYGYTF. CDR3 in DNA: TGCGCCAGCAGCGACACAGGGGAAGCGGGCTATGGCTACACCTTC.